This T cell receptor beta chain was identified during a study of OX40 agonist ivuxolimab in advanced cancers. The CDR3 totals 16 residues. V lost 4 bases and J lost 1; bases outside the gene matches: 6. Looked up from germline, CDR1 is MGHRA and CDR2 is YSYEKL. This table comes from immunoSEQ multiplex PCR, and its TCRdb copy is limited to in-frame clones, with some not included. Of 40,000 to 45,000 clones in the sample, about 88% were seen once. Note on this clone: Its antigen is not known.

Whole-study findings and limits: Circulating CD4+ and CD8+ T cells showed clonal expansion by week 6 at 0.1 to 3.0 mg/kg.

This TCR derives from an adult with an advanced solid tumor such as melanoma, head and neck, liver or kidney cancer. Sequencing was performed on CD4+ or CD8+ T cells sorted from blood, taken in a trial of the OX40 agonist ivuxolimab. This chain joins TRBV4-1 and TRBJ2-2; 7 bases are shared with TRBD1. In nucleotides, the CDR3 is TGCGCCAGCAGCCGCGGCCGGACAGGGAACACCGGGGAGCTGTTTTTT. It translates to CASSRGRTGNTGELFF.